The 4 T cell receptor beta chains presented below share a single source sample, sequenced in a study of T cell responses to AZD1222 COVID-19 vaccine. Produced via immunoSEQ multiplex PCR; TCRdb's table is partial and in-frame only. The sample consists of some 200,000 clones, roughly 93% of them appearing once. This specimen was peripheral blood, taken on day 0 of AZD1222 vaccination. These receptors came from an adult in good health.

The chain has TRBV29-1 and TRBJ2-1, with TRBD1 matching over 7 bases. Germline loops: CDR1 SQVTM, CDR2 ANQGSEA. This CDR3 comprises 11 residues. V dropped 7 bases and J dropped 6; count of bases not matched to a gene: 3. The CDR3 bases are TGCAGCGCCCGACAGGGCAATGAGCAGTTCTTC. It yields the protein CSARQGNEQFF.

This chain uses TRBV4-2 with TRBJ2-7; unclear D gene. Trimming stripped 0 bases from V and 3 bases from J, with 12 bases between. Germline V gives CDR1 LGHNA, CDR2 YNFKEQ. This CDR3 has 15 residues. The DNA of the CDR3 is TGTGCCAGCAGCCAAGATTACGCGTCAGACTACGAGCAGTACTTC. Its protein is CASSQDYASDYEQYF.

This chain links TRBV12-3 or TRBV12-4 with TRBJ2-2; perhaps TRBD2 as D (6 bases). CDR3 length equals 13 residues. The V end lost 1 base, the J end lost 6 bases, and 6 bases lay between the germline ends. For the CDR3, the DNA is TGTGCCAGCAGTTTAGGGGGGGCCGGGGAGCTGTTTTTT. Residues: CASSLGGAGELFF.

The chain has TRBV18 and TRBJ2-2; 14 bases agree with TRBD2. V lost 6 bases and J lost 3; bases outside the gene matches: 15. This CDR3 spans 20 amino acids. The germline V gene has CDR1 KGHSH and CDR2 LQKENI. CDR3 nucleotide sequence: TGTGCCAGCTCTCCTTTCCCGGGACTAGCGGGAGAGTCGGACACCGGGGAGCTGTTTTTT. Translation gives CASSPFPGLAGESDTGELFF.